This TCR beta chain emerged from a study of cytomegalovirus exposure and HLA in healthy donors (TCRdb year 2017). For the wider study: An earlier analysis of some 550 of the donors reported approximately 270 Gb of sequence data and roughly 100 million unique TCR beta sequences from roughly 180 million T cells. In an earlier analysis of more than 550 of the donors, high-throughput TCR beta sequencing was used to judge whether each TCR beta V gene segment behaved as functional or pseudogenic. Because of strong linkage in the cohort, roughly five DR-DQ haplotypes were treated as single units for association and clustering. A later analysis re-analyzed previously published TCR beta repertoires from about 730 donors and added high-resolution HLA genotyping to study TCR occurrence patterns. Of the approximately 400 genotyped donors, about 80% fell in the genetic ancestry cluster associated with self-reported Caucasian donors. Along with the approximately 600-subject first cohort, a separate validation cohort of over a hundred different subjects was used. The study profiled the T cell repertoires of more than 500 subjects by immunosequencing and related them to cytomegalovirus serostatus. HLA typing covered class I and class II loci at four-digit resolution. Genome-wide SNP genotypes for about 55% of the roughly 670 donors were used in a later genetic analysis, which treated that subset as a discovery cohort. The later analysis used no new phenotypic data to find candidate immune exposures, relying instead on TCR beta sequences and their occurrence across donors. Every discovery cohort repertoire had been produced on one sequencing platform. Donor age, sex, ethnicity and CMV serostatus were compiled alongside the repertoire data. The number of donors typed differed by locus, with roughly 620-630 for A, B, C, DRB1 and DQB1, 522 for DQA1, 600 to 610 for DPA1, and around 450 for DPB1. On average, roughly 200,000 unique TCR beta nucleotide sequences were sequenced per donor among 350 to 400 genotyped donors of the cohort, with 15% to 20% of those sequences being non-productive. About 280 gigabases of sequencing data and about 92 million unique TCR sequences made up an early release that covered roughly 670 HLA-typed donors. To predict cytomegalovirus infection status, the study combined high-throughput TCR immunosequencing, statistical association of individual TCRs with disease status, and machine learning. The study aimed to test whether signatures of past pathogen exposure could be identified by cataloging public T cell receptors. Results and caveats for the whole study, not just this receptor: The study listed 164 TCR beta chains as associated with cytomegalovirus. HLA typing was unavailable for some donors at each locus, so association tests used only the typed subset. The classifier was reported to diagnose cytomegalovirus status with high specificity and sensitivity in both the original cohort and the validation cohort. For the cohort, immune exposure information was limited to CMV serostatus. A further reported finding was that TCR beta sequences accurately predicted the HLA-A and HLA-B alleles for most subjects in the first cohort. Most TCR sequences were observed very rarely across donors, whereas some public TCRs were present in many individuals. Some IMGT-functional V segments, including TRBV6-2 and TRBV6-3, could not be told apart with the 87-base-pair reads, so those segments were excluded. A later analysis found that most CMV-associated TCR beta chains appeared HLA-restricted, with HLA associations seemingly driven largely by CMV exposure. V-gene and J-gene trimming of TCR beta chains was associated with a missense DCLRE1C variant in a later genetic analysis, and the association was replicated in an independent cohort. The sequencing pipeline was judged likely to have produced a cluster of highly shared sequence variants as a technical artifact. Presence/absence analyses assumed roughly uniform sequencing depth across donors, an assumption that may not hold. A later genetic analysis reported fewer N-insertions in productive TCRs among donors in an Asian-associated ancestry cluster than the approximately 670-donor mean. Because counts were too low, about 15 rarely observed V segments, including chromosome 9 orphons, were left out of the earlier analysis of about 620 of the donors. When HLA alleles, especially DR and DQ, strongly co-occurred, TCR associations were difficult to assign to individual alleles. It was suggested by the authors that the approach could potentially be generalized to other disease states and immunological phenotypes. Several of the top co-occurrence clusters appeared to be linked to parvovirus B19, influenza, CMV and Epstein-Barr virus, according to a later analysis. Linkage disequilibrium might explain the correlated functional status among segregating V segments, but an unknown experimental factor could not be ruled out. An earlier analysis of some 590 of the donors showed that most TCR beta V segments appeared in productive rearrangements either about 90% or about 30% of the time, which broadly matched IMGT annotations. In a later analysis, more than 15,000 TCR beta sequences were associated with specific HLA alleles at a false discovery rate of 0.05. Only TCR beta chains were sequenced in this cohort, and the absence of alpha or paired-chain data limited detectable features. A few of the identified cytomegalovirus-associated TCR beta chains were confirmed in vitro to be specific for cytomegalovirus antigens. A later analysis found that TCR association rates varied across HLA loci, with DRB1 alleles showing the most associated TCRs and HLA-C alleles the fewest. In a later analysis, HLA-associated TCR beta chains were found to be more clonally expanded and to have lower generation probabilities than equally common non-associated chains.

Turning to this clone: The antigen this receptor binds is unknown.

Libraries were built with the immunoSEQ multiplex PCR assay. For the multiplex PCR, a mixture combining 60 forward primers for TCR Vbeta segments and 13 reverse primers for TCR Jbeta segments was used. The CDR3 region of rearranged TCR beta genes was amplified from genomic DNA with a multiplex PCR assay. Amplified TCR beta libraries were sequenced as 87-base-pair reads on the Illumina HiSeq System. Concerning the study's data processing: Across the roughly 670 repertoires, a later analysis counted roughly 77 million unique TCR beta chains, roughly 11 million of which were shared by at least two donors. A nearest-neighbor algorithm error-corrected the raw reads and collapsed the reads into unique sequences, merging closely related sequences to remove PCR and sequencing errors. V, D and J gene segments were assigned by aligning CDR3 sequences to IMGT reference sequences. For a sequence to be retained, a match of at least six nucleotides was required to both a V gene segment and a J gene segment. A rearrangement was called productive if the CDR3 had no stop codons and remained in frame with V and J, and every other rearrangement was called non-productive. CDR3 was defined according to IMGT convention as the region running from the second conserved V-encoded cysteine to the conserved J-encoded phenylalanine. The earlier analysis of a few hundred of the donors excluded any sequence lacking an unambiguous match to a single V gene segment. An earlier analysis of some 500 of the donors classified V segments as functional when productive rearrangements were above 56.7% and as segregating when the standard deviation between donors was above 5%. A statistical classification framework was built to diagnose cytomegalovirus status from the catalog of TCR beta chain sequences. V and J gene assignment, in a later analysis, came from comparing TCR nucleotide sequences with IMGT/GENE-DB human TR gene sequences. In a later analysis, CDR3 sequences and most-parsimonious VDJ recombination scenarios were assigned using the TCRdist pipeline. In a later analysis, each TCR beta chain was defined by its CDR3 amino acid sequence together with its V-gene family, and reads lacking a unique V-gene family were excluded. A later analysis removed 600 or so highly shared, low-generation-probability nucleotide sequences to deal with suspected cross-contamination and a sequencing artifact. A later analysis calculated a clonal expansion index for each public chain from normalized within-repertoire ranks of inferred template counts. A later analysis computed generation probabilities with a VDJ recombination model fitted to out-of-frame rearrangements, and checked the results against IGoR. Hypergeometric tests were used in a later analysis to score TCR-TCR, TCR-HLA and TCR-CMV co-occurrence, with a repertoire-size bias correction applied to the TCR pairs. To estimate false discovery rates, a later analysis permuted the HLA or CMV assignments 20 times. A later analysis grouped co-occurring TCRs with DBSCAN, adding TCRdist sequence similarity when clustering within HLA-allele-positive subsets. For co-occurrence clustering, repertoires with fewer than 30,000 or more than 120,000 public chains were excluded, along with roughly five repertoires with anomalous nucleotide sharing. Sourced from immuneACCESS, this table was stored by TCRdb with only in-frame sequences that have V and J called. A share of the clones is absent; for the studies checked, an unresolved V gene accounts for under half, and the remainder has no known explanation. V and J calls and clone size are those listed in that table; D and trimming were worked out from the DNA. The sample table records under 75,000 clones. The biggest ten clones account for around 2.4% of the sample.

The cohort comprised approximately 700 healthy bone marrow donors. All cohort members were sampled while nominally healthy, although unrecorded immune exposures were likely present. The donor was CMV seropositive and belonged to the group of about 290 seropositive cohort members. Every donor gave a peripheral blood sample, and the peripheral blood mononuclear cells from that sample were used for TCR beta sequencing. The Qiagen DNeasy Blood Extraction Kit was used to extract genomic DNA from the blood cell samples. A distance of 24 bases separates the germline ends of V and J, which lose 4 bases and 7 bases respectively. Inclusive of the bounding cysteine and phenylalanine, the CDR3 is 16 residues long. CDR3 DNA is the only sequence kept; it has 48 bases, read in frame from the first base. CDR1 and CDR2 were assigned from the germline V gene as SGHRS and YFSETQ.

The chain employs TRBV5-1 and TRBJ2-7; possibly the D gene is TRBD1, per 5 matching bases. This sequence originates from a female donor in good health and CMV-seropositive. Sequencing was carried out using PBMCs. Read as DNA, the sequence is TGCGCCAGCAGCCTATATGATATGACAGACCCCTTGGAGCAGTACTTC. This gives the protein CASSLYDMTDPLEQYF.